These T cell receptor beta chains were read from a single sample in a study of T cell responses to AZD1222 COVID-19 vaccine. Using immunoSEQ multiplex PCR, the repertoire was profiled, and TCRdb retains in-frame clones only, with some absent. The table lists about 150,000 clones, about 90% of them singletons, with around 6.9% in the top ten. The starting material was peripheral blood, obtained 28 days after the second dose of the MenACWY control vaccine. The origin of the receptors is an adult who received the MenACWY meningococcal vaccine as a control. The CDR3 runs from the conserved cysteine through the conserved F or W.

TRBJ2-5 | TRBV30 | CAWIRRETQYF
TRBJ2-7 | TRBV7-9 | CASSSVYEQYF
TRBJ1-3 | TRBV25-1 | CASSAHGSGNTIYF
TRBJ1-2 | TRBV9 | CASSVGGPTNYGYTF
TRBJ1-1 | TRBV18 | CASSPQGFGTEAFF
TRBJ1-5 | TRBV6-2/TRBV6-3 | CASSLAEGFGGQPQHF
TRBJ2-1 | TRBV18 | CASSPLVTGGYNEQFF
TRBJ2-7 | TRBV5-4 | CASSFQGIDEQYF
TRBJ2-3 | TRBV28 | CASSPRGLRSDTQYF
TRBJ1-1 | TRBV7-3 | CASGADQNTEAFF
TRBJ1-6 | TRBV18 | CASSPFGTQSSYNSPLHF
TRBJ1-2 | TRBV27 | CASRPRSLGYGYTF
TRBJ2-5 | TRBV7-2 | CASSLGTSGGTQETQYF
TRBJ2-1 | TRBV5-5 | CASSLGQGTYNEQFF
TRBJ1-2 | TRBV27 | CASSPSPGSWGYGYTF
TRBJ1-1 | TRBV19 | CASRPYGRVNTEAFF
TRBJ2-7 | TRBV28 | CASRQGAYEQYF
TRBJ2-3 | TRBV19 | CASSIGAGQGSTDTQYF
TRBJ2-7 | TRBV7-2 | CASSLAGTPGYEQYF
TRBJ2-7 | TRBV7-8 | CASSAPGLKQVEQYF
TRBJ2-6 | TRBV2 | CASRWDRTSGANVLTF
TRBJ2-7 | TRBV9 | CASSIGGDRVHEQYF
TRBJ2-5 | TRBV20-1 | CSARVVETQYF
TRBJ2-7 | TRBV9 | CASSASAGGYEQYF
TRBJ2-2 | TRBV4-3 | CASSQEVLNTGELFF
TRBJ2-3 | TRBV15 | CASRGRVSPDTQYF
TRBJ2-3 | TRBV7-8 | CASSQLRSIGTNTQYF
TRBJ1-6 | TRBV6-6 | CASTPGGASNSPLHF
TRBJ1-3 | TRBV28 | CASSLSGAGNTIYF
TRBJ2-1 | TRBV9 | CASSAGPIDEQFF
TRBJ1-5 | TRBV7-2 | CASSSATSNQPQHF
TRBJ2-7 | TRBV7-2 | CASSLGPTIFDEQYF
TRBJ2-7 | TRBV10-2 | CASMIAGTNYEQYF
TRBJ2-3 | TRBV10-3 | CAISPRDSTDTQYF
TRBJ2-3 | TRBV7-6 | CASTDRTGTGVDTQYF
TRBJ2-7 | TRBV18 | CASSPQGAPYEQYF